The clone carrying this TCR beta chain was recorded a few times. Its target is unknown. The junction departs from the called germline gene at one end, perhaps through a read error. This record comes from a study of cytomegalovirus exposure and HLA in healthy donors. Turning to the study itself: Among 150 million to 200 million T cells, an earlier analysis found around 100 million unique TCR beta sequences.

PCR amplification relied on 60 Vbeta primers (plus 13 Jbeta primers). Assay: immunoSEQ multiplex PCR; the TCRdb copy retains only in-frame clones and omits some. The sample includes 100,000 to 150,000 clones, around 75% of them seen just once. Broader study findings: Apart from CMV serostatus, no immune exposure information was available. Reported findings show TCR beta sequences accurately forecast HLA-A and HLA-B alleles in most subjects.

The sequence was collected from a woman between 45 and 65 years old in good health and CMV-seronegative. Sequencing was done on a sample of PBMCs.

CDR3 DNA sequence: TGTTCCAGCAGCGTGATTACCGGGACTGACAACAATGAGCAGTTCTTC. Protein sequence: CSSSVITGTDNNEQFF. The chain couples TRBV7-9 to TRBJ2-1; possible D gene TRBD2, 6 bases. Germline CDR1 and CDR2: SEHNR and FQNEAQ (reference sequence). The CDR3 totals 16 residues. Full variable domain (rest looked up from reference TRBV7-9 and TRBJ2-1): DTGVSQNPRHKITKRGQNVTFRCDPISEHNRLYWYRQTLGQGPEFLTYFQNEAQLEKSRLLSDRFSAERPKGSFSTLEIQRTEQGDSAMYLCSSSVITGTDNNEQFFGPGTRLTVL.